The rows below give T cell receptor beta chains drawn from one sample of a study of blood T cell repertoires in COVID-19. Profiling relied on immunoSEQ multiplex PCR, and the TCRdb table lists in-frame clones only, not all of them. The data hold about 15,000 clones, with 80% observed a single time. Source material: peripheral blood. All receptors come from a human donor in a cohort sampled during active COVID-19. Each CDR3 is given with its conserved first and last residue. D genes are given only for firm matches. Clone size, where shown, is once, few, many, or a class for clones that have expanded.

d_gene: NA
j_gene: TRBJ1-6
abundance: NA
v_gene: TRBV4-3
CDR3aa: CASSQDPGPNSPLHF
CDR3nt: TGCGCCAGCAGCCAAGATCCAGGGCCGAATTCACCCCTCCACTTT

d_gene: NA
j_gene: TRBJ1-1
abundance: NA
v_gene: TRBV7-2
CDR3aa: CASSFTGGALNTEAFF
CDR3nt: TGTGCCAGCAGCTTTACCGGGGGGGCACTTAACACTGAAGCTTTCTTT

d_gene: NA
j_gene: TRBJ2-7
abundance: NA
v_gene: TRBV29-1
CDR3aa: CSAGGGAGSDRGEYF
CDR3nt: TGCAGCGCAGGCGGGGGCGCCGGATCCGACCGTGGGGAGTACTTC

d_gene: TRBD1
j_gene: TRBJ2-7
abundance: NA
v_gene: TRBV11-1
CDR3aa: CASSRGTVIYEQYF
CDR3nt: TGTGCCAGCAGCCGAGGGACAGTGATCTACGAGCAGTACTTC

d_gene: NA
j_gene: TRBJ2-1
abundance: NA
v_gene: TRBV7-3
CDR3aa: CASSLGGEQFF
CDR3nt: TGTGCCAGCAGCCTCGGGGGTGAGCAGTTCTTC

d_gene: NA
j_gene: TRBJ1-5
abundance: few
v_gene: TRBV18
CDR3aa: CASSPSQGRQPQHF
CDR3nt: TGTGCCAGCTCACCAAGCCAGGGAAGGCAGCCCCAGCATTTT

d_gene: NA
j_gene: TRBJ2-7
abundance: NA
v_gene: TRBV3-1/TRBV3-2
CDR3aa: CASSQDLQGWREQYF
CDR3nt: TGTGCCAGCAGCCAAGATTTGCAGGGCTGGAGAGAGCAGTACTTC

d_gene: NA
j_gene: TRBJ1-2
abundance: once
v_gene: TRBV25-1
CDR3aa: CASSDIMLSSYTF
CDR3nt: TGTGCCAGCAGTGACATCATGCTTAGTAGCTACACCTTC

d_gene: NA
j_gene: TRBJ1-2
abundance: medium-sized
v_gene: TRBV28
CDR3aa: CASIKLGNYGYTF
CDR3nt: TGTGCCAGCATCAAACTCGGGAACTATGGCTACACCTTC

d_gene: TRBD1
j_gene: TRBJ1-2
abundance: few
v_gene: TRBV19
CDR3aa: CASGQATTYGYTF
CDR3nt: TGTGCCAGTGGACAGGCGACTACCTATGGCTACACCTTC

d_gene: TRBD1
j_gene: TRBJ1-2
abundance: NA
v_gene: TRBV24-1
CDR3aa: CATSEPGQGAGYTF
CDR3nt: TGTGCCACCTCTGAGCCGGGACAGGGAGCTGGCTACACCTTC

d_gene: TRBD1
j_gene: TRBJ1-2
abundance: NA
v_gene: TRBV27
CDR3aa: CASSSTGTYGYTF
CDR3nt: TGTGCCAGCAGCTCGACAGGGACCTATGGCTACACCTTC

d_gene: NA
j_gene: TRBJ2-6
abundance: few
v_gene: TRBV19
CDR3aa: CASRYSSGANVLTF
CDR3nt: TGTGCCAGCCGTTACAGCTCTGGGGCCAACGTCCTGACTTTC

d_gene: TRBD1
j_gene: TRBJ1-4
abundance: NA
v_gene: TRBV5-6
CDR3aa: CASTPGQASAKLFF
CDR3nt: TGTGCCAGCACCCCGGGACAGGCCTCCGCAAAACTGTTTTTT

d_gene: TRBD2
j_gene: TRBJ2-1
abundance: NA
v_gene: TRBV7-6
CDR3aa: CASSAMTSANEQFF
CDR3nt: TGTGCCAGCAGCGCAATGACTAGCGCCAATGAGCAGTTCTTC

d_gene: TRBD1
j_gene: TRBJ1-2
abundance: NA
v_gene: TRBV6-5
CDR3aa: CASSYFGQGAQDGYTF
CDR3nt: TGTGCCAGCAGTTACTTCGGACAGGGGGCCCAAGATGGCTACACCTTC

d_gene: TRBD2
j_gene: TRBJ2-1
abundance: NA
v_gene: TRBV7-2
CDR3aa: CASSLARGGEQFF
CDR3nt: TGTGCCAGCAGCTTAGCACGGGGGGGCGAGCAGTTCTTC

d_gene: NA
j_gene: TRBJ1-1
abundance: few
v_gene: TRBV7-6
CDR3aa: CASSPPRSQRLNTEAFF
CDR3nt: TGTGCCAGCAGCCCCCCTCGGAGCCAGCGTTTGAACACTGAAGCTTTCTTT

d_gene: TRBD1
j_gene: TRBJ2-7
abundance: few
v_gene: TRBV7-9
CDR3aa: CASSHRGHEQYF
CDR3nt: TGTGCCAGCAGCCACAGGGGCCACGAGCAGTACTTC

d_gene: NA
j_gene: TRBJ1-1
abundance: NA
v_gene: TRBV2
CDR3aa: CASSQGFTEAFF
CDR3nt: TGTGCCAGCAGTCAGGGGTTTACTGAAGCTTTCTTT

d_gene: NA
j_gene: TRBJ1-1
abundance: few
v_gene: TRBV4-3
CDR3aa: CASSQDLRGWEAFF
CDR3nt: TGCGCCAGCAGCCAAGATCTAAGGGGATGGGAAGCTTTCTTT

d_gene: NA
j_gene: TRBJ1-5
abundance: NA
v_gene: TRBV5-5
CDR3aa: CASSLVAGGQPQHF
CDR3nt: TGTGCCAGCAGCTTGGTGGCAGGAGGACAGCCCCAGCATTTT

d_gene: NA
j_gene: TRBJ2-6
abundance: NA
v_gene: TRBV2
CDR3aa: CASSEAPGHRSGANVLTF
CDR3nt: TGTGCCAGCAGTGAAGCCCCGGGACACCGCTCTGGGGCCAACGTCCTGACTTTC

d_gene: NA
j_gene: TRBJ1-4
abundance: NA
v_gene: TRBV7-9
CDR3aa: CASSLAGRGANEKLFF
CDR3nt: TGTGCCAGCAGCTTAGCAGGCCGCGGGGCTAATGAAAAACTGTTTTTT

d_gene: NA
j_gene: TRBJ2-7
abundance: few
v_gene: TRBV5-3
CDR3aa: CARSLAGVYPTYEQYF
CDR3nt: TGTGCCAGAAGCTTGGCCGGAGTTTACCCAACCTACGAGCAGTACTTC

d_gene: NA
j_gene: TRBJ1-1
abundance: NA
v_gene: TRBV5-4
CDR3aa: CASSLERDNTEAFF
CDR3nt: TGTGCCAGCAGCTTGGAACGGGATAACACTGAAGCTTTCTTT

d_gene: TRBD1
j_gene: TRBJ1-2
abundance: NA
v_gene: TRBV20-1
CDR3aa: CSATGGYGYTF
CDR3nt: TGCAGTGCTACAGGGGGCTATGGCTACACCTTC

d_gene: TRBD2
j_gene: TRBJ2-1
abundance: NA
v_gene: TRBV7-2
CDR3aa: CASSLKRGGGSEQFF
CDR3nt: TGTGCCAGCAGCTTAAAGCGGGGGGGCGGGTCTGAGCAGTTCTTC

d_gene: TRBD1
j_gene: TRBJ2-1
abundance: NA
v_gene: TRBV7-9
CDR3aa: CASSPGQGTAYNEQFF
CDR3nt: TGTGCCAGCAGCCCTGGACAGGGAACCGCCTACAATGAGCAGTTCTTC

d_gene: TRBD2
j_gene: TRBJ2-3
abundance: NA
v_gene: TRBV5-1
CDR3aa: CASSLGTSGFTDTQYF
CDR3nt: TGCGCCAGCAGCTTGGGGACTAGCGGGTTCACAGATACGCAGTATTTT

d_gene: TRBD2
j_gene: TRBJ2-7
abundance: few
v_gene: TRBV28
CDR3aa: CASSPGLAGFYEQYF
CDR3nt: TGTGCCAGCAGCCCGGGACTAGCGGGCTTCTACGAGCAGTACTTC

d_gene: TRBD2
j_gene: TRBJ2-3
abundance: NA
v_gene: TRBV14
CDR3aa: CASSLLSSGTNTQYF
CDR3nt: TGTGCCAGCAGCCTTCTTTCCTCCGGGACTAATACGCAGTATTTT

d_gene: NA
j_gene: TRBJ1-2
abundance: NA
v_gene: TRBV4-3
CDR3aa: CASSQDLGKKPYGYTF
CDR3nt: TGCGCCAGCAGCCAAGATCTAGGCAAAAAACCTTATGGCTACACCTTC

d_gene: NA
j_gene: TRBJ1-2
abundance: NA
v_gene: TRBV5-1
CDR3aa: CASSSDSTYGYTF
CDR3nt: TGCGCCAGCAGCTCAGACAGTACCTATGGCTACACCTTC

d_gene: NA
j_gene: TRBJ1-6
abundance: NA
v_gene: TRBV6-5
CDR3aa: CASRVRGSDSPLHF
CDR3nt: TGTGCCAGCAGGGTCAGGGGATCGGATTCACCCCTCCACTTT

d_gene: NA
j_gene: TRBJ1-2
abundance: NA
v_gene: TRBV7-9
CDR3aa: CASSLGGLGYTF
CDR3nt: TGTGCCAGCAGCTTAGGGGGGCTTGGCTACACCTTC

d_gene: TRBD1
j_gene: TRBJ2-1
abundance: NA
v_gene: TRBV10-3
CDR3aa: CAINAGGNEQFF
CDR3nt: TGTGCCATCAACGCAGGGGGCAATGAGCAGTTCTTC

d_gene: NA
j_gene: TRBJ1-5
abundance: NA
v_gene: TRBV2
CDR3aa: CASKGQRNSNQPQHF
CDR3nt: TGTGCCAGCAAGGGGCAGCGCAATAGCAATCAGCCCCAGCATTTT

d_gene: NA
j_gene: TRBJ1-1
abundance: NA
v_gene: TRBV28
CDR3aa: CASSLPYTEAFF
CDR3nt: TGTGCCAGCAGTCTACCGTACACTGAAGCTTTCTTT

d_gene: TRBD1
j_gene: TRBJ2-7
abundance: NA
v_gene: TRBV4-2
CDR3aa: CASSQSQGAAYEQYF
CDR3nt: TGTGCCAGCAGCCAAAGCCAGGGGGCGGCCTACGAGCAGTACTTC

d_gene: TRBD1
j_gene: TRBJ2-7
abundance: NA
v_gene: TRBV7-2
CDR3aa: CASSPTGGYEQYF
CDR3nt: TGTGCCAGCAGCCCGACAGGGGGCTACGAGCAGTACTTC

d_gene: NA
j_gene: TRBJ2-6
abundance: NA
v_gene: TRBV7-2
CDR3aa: CASRRTRDTFSGANVLTF
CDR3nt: TGTGCCAGCAGGCGGACCCGGGACACTTTTTCTGGGGCCAACGTCCTGACTTTC

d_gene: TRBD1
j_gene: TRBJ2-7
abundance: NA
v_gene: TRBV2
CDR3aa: CASTIRTGTYEQYF
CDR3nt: TGTGCCAGCACCATCCGGACAGGAACCTACGAGCAGTACTTC

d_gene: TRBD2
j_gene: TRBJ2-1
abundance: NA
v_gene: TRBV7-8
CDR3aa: CASSSKGGTSGTYNEQFF
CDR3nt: TGTGCCAGCAGCTCCAAGGGAGGGACTAGCGGGACCTACAATGAGCAGTTCTTC

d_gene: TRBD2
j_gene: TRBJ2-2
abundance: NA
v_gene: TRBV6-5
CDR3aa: CASRAGGGTGELFF
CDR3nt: TGTGCCAGTCGAGCGGGAGGGGGAACCGGGGAGCTGTTTTTT

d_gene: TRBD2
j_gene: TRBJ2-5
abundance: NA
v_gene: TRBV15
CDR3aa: CATSSLVAISGANQETQYF
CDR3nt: TGTGCCACCAGCAGCCTGGTGGCAATTAGCGGGGCAAATCAAGAGACCCAGTACTTC

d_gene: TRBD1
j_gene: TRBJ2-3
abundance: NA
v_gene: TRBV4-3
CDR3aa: CASSQEWRQGPTDTQYF
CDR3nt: TGCGCCAGCAGCCAAGAGTGGCGACAGGGGCCCACAGATACGCAGTATTTT

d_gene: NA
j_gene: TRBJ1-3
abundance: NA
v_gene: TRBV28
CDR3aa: CASSLSGNTIYF
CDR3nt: TGTGCCAGCAGCCTTTCTGGAAACACCATATATTTT

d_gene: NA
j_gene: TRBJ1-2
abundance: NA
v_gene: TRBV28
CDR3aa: CASRPGGFKGTANYGYTF
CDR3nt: TGTGCCAGCAGACCCGGGGGTTTTAAGGGGACGGCTAACTATGGCTACACCTTC

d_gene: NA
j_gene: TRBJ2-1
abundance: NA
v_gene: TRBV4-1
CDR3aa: CASSKGGLPNNEQFF
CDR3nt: TGCGCCAGCAGCAAAGGGGGACTACCTAACAATGAGCAGTTCTTC

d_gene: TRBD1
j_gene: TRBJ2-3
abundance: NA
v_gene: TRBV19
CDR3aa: CASSATWDRNTDTQYF
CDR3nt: TGTGCCAGTAGTGCTACTTGGGACAGGAACACAGATACGCAGTATTTT

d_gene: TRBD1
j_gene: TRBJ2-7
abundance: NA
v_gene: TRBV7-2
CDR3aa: CASSLAGTGGHEQYF
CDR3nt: TGTGCCAGCAGCTTAGCGGGGACAGGGGGACACGAGCAGTACTTC

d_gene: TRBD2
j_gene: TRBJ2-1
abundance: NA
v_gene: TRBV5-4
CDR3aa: CASSLKSGRAIEQFF
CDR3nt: TGTGCCAGCAGCTTGAAGAGCGGGAGGGCCATTGAGCAGTTCTTC

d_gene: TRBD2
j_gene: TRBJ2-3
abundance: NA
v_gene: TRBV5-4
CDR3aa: CASSLRLAGGADTQYF
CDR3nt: TGTGCCAGCAGCTTGAGACTAGCGGGGGGGGCAGATACGCAGTATTTT

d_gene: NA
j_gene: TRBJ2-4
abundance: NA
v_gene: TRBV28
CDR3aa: CASSHRGLHTGDIQYF
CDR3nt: TGTGCCAGCAGCCATCGGGGACTTCATACGGGGGACATTCAGTACTTC